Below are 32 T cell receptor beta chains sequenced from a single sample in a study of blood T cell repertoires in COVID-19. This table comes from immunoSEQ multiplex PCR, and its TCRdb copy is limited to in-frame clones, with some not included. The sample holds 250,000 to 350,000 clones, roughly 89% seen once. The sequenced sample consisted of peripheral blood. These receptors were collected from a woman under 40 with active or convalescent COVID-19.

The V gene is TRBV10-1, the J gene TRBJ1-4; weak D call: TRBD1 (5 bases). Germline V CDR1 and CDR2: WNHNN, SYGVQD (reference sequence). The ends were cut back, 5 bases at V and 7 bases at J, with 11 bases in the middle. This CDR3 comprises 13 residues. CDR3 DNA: TGCGCCAGCAGTAAGGGGCTTGGTGAAAAACTGTTTTTT. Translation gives CASSKGLGEKLFF.

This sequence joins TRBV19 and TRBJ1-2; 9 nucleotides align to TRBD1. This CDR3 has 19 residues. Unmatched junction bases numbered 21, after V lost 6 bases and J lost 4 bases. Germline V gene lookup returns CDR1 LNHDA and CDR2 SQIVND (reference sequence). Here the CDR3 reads CASSPRASGQGKESYGYTF. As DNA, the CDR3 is TGTGCCAGTAGCCCAAGAGCCTCGGGACAGGGTAAGGAAAGCTATGGCTACACCTTC. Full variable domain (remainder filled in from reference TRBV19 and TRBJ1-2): DGGITQSPKYLFRKEGQNVTLSCEQNLNHDAMYWYRQDPGQGLRLIYYSQIVNDFQKGDIAEGYSVSREKKESFPLTVTSAQKNPTAFYLCASSPRASGQGKESYGYTFGSGTRLTVV.

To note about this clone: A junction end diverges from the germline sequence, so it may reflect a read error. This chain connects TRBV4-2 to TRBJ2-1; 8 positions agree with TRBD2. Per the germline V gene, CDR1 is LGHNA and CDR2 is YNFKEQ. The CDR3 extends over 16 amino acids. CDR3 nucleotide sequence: TGTGCCAGCGCCCCTCATGGCGGGGGGTCCTCCAATGAGCAGTTCTTC. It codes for CASAPHGGGSSNEQFF.

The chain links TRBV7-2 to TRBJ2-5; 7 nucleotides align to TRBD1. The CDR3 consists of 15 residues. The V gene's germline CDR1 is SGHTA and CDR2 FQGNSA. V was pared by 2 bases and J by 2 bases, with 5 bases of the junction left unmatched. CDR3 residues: CASSLQRDRQETQYF. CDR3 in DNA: TGTGCCAGCAGCTTACAAAGGGACAGACAAGAGACCCAGTACTTC.

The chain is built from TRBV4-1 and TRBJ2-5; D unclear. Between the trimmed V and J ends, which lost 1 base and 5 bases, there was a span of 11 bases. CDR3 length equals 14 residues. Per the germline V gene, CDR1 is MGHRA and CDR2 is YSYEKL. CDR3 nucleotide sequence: TGCGCCAGCAGCCAAGGTCCGGAGTGGGAGACCCAGTACTTC. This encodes CASSQGPEWETQYF.

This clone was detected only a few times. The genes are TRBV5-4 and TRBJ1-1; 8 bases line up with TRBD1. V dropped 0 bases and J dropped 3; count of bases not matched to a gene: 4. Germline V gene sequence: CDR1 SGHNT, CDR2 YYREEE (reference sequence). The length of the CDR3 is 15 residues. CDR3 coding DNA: TGTGCCAGCAGCTTGGCTCAGGGGGCAGACACTGAAGCTTTCTTT. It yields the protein CASSLAQGADTEAFF.

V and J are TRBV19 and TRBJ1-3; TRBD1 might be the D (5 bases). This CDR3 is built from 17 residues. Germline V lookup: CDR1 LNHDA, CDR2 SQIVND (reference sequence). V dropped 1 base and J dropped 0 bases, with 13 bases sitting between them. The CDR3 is CASSIAGGLLSGNTIYF. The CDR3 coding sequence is TGTGCCAGTAGTATAGCGGGGGGACTCCTCTCTGGAAACACCATATATTTT. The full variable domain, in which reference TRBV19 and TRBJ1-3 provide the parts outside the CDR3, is DGGITQSPKYLFRKEGQNVTLSCEQNLNHDAMYWYRQDPGQGLRLIYYSQIVNDFQKGDIAEGYSVSREKKESFPLTVTSAQKNPTAFYLCASSIAGGLLSGNTIYFGEGSWLTVV.

CDR3 coding DNA: TGTGCCAGTAGTAAGATTGGGGGAGGACTTACAGATACGCAGTATTTT. It yields the protein CASSKIGGGLTDTQYF. The chain carries TRBV19 and TRBJ2-3; tentatively, D is TRBD2 (6 bases). CDR3 size: 16 residues. V was cut by 4 bases and J by 3 bases, with 17 bases left in between. CDR1 is LNHDA and CDR2 is SQIVND in the germline V gene (reference sequence).

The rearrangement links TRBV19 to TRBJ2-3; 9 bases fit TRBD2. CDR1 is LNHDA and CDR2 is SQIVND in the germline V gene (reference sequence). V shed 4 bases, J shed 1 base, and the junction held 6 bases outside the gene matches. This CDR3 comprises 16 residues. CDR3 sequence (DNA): TGTGCCAGTAGTACTCCTAGCGGGGAGCGCACAGATACGCAGTATTTT. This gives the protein CASSTPSGERTDTQYF.

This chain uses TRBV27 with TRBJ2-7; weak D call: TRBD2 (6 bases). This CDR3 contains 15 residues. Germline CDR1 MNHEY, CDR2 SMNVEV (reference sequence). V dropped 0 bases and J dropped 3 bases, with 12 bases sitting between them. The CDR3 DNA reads TGTGCCAGCAGTTTATCGCCGCCGGGGGACTACGAGCAGTACTTC. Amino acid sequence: CASSLSPPGDYEQYF.

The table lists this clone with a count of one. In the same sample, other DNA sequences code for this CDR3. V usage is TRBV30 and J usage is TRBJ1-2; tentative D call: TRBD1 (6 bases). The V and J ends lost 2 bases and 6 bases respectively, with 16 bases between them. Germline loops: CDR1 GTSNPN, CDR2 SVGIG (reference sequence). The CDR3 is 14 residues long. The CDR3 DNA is TGTGCCTGGAGTCGCGACGGACAGTTGGATGGCTACACCTTC. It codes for CAWSRDGQLDGYTF.

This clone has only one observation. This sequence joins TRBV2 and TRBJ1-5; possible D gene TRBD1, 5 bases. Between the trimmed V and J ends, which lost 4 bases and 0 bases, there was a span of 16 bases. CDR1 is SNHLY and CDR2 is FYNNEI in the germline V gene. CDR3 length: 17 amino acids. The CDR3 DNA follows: TGTGCCAGCAGTGCGACCTCGCGGGGCAATAGCAATCAGCCCCAGCATTTT. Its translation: CASSATSRGNSNQPQHF.

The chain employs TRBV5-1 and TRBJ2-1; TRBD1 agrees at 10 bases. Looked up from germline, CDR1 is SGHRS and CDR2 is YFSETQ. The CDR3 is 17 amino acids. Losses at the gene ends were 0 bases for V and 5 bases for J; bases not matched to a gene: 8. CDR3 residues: CASSLDQTGTGDNEQFF. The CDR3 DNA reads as TGCGCCAGCAGCTTGGACCAGACCGGGACAGGGGACAATGAGCAGTTCTTC. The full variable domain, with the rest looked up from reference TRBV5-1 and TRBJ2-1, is KAGVTQTPRYLIKTRGQQVTLSCSPISGHRSVSWYQQTPGQGLQFLFEYFSETQRNKGNFPGRFSGRQFSNSRSEMNVSTLELGDSALYLCASSLDQTGTGDNEQFFGPGTRLTVL.

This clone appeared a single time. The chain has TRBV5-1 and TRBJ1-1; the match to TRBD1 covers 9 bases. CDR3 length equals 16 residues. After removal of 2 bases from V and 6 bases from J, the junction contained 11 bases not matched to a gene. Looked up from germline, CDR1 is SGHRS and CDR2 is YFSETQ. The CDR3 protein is CASSFPTDRGMAEAFF. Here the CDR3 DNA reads TGCGCCAGCAGCTTCCCGACCGACAGGGGGATGGCTGAAGCTTTCTTT.

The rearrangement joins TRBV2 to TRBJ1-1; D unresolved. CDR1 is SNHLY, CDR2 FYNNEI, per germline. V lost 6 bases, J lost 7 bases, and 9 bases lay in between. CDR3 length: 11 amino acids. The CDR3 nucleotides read TGTGCCAGCAGGCGGGAAGATGAAGCTTTCTTT. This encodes CASRREDEAFF.

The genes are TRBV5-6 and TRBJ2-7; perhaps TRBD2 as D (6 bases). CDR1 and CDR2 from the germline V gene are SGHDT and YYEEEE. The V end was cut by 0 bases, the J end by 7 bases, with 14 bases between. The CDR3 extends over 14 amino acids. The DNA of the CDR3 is TGTGCCAGCAGCTTGGAAGGCGGGGCGGGGGAGCAGTACTTC. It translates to CASSLEGGAGEQYF.

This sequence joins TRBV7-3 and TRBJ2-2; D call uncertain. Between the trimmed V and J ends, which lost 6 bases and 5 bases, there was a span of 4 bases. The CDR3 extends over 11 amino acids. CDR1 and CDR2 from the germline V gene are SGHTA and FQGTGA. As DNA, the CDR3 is TGTGCCAGCAGTATAACCGGGGAGCTGTTTTTT. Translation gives CASSITGELFF.

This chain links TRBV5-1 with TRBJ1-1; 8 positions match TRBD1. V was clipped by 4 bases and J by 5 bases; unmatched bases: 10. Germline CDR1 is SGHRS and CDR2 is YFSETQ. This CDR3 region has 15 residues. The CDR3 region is CASSPVGGQATEAFF. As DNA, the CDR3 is TGCGCCAGCAGCCCGGTTGGGGGACAGGCAACTGAAGCTTTCTTT. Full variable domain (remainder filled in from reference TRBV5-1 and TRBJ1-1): KAGVTQTPRYLIKTRGQQVTLSCSPISGHRSVSWYQQTPGQGLQFLFEYFSETQRNKGNFPGRFSGRQFSNSRSEMNVSTLELGDSALYLCASSPVGGQATEAFFGQGTRLTVV.

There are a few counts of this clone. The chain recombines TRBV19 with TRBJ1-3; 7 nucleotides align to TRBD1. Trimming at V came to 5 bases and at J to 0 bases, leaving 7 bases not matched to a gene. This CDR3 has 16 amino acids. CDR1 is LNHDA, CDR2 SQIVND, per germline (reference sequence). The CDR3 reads CASSAPDRPSGNTIYF. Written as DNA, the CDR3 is TGTGCCAGTAGTGCCCCGGACAGGCCCTCTGGAAACACCATATATTTT. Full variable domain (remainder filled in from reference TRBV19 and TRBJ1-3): DGGITQSPKYLFRKEGQNVTLSCEQNLNHDAMYWYRQDPGQGLRLIYYSQIVNDFQKGDIAEGYSVSREKKESFPLTVTSAQKNPTAFYLCASSAPDRPSGNTIYFGEGSWLTVV.

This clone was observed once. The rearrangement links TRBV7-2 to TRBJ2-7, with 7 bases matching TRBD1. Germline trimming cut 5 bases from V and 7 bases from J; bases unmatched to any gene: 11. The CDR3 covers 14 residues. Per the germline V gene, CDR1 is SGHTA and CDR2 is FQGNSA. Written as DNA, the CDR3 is TGTGCCAGCAGCCCCGTGTGGACAGGTGGTGAGCAGTACTTC. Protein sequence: CASSPVWTGGEQYF.

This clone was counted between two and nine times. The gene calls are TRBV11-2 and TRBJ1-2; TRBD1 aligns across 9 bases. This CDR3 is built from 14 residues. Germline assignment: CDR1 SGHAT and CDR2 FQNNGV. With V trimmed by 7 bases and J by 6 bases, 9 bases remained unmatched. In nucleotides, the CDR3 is TGTGCCAGCACCCCGGGACAGGGACGTGATGGCTACACCTTC. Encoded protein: CASTPGQGRDGYTF.

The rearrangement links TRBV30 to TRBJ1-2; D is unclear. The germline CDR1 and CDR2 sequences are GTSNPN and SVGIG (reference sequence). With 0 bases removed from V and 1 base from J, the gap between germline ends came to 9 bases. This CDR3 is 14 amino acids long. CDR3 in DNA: TGTGCCTGGAGTGTACGAAGACTTAACTATGGCTACACCTTC. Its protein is CAWSVRRLNYGYTF.

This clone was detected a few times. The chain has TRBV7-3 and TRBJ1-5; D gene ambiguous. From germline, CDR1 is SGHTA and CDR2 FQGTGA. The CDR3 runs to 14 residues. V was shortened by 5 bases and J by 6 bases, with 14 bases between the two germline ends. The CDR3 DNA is TGTGCCAGCAGCCCACGCCCCAGTGGTCAGCCCCAGCATTTT. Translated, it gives CASSPRPSGQPQHF.

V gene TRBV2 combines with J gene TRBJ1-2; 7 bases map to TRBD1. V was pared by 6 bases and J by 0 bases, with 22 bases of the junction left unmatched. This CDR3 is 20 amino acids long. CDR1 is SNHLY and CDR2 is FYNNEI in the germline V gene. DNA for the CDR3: TGTGCCAGCAGCCCCGGATTGGCGCAAGCCAGGACAGGAACTAACTATGGCTACACCTTC. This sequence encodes CASSPGLAQARTGTNYGYTF.

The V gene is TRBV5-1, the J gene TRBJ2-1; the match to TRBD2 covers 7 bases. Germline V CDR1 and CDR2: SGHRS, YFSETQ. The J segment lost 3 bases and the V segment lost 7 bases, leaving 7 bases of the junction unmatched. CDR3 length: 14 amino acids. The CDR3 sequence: CASQGGSGYNEQFF. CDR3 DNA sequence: TGCGCCAGCCAGGGAGGGAGCGGCTACAATGAGCAGTTCTTC. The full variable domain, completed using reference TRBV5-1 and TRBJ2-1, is KAGVTQTPRYLIKTRGQQVTLSCSPISGHRSVSWYQQTPGQGLQFLFEYFSETQRNKGNFPGRFSGRQFSNSRSEMNVSTLELGDSALYLCASQGGSGYNEQFFGPGTRLTVL.

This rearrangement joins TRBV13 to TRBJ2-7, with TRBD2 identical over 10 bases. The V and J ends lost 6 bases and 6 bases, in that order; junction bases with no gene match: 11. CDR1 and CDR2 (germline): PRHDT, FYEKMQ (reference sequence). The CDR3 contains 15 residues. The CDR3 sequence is CASRSVLAGPGEQYF. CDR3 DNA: TGTGCCAGCAGGAGCGTACTAGCGGGGCCGGGCGAGCAGTACTTC.

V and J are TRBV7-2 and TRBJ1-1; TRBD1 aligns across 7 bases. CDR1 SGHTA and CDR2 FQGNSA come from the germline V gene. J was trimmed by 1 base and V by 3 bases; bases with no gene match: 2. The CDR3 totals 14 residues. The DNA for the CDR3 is TGTGCCAGCAGCTTTGGGACAGCGAACACTGAAGCTTTCTTT. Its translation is CASSFGTANTEAFF.

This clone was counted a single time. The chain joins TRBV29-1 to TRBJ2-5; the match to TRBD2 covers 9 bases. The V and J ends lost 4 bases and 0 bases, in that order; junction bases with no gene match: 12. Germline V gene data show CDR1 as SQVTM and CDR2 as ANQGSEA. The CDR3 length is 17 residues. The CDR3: CSVARGSGGAYQETQYF. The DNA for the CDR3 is TGCAGCGTTGCCCGGGGTAGCGGGGGCGCGTACCAAGAGACCCAGTACTTC. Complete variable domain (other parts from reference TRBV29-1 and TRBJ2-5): SAVISQKPSRDICQRGTSLTIQCQVDSQVTMMFWYRQQPGQSLTLIATANQGSEATYESGFVIDKFPISRPNLTFSTLTVSNMSPEDSSIYLCSVARGSGGAYQETQYFGPGTRLLVL.

This chain's CDR3 is CASRAGTGGYTF. The DNA of the CDR3 is TGTGCCAGCAGGGCCGGGACAGGGGGCTACACCTTC. V gene TRBV5-6 combines with J gene TRBJ1-2; 9 nucleotides agree with TRBD1. V shed 5 bases and J 8 bases; nucleotides not matched to a gene: 4. The CDR3 runs 12 residues. Germline V gene sequence: CDR1 SGHDT, CDR2 YYEEEE. The whole variable domain, remainder taken from reference TRBV5-6 and TRBJ1-2, is DAGVTQSPTHLIKTRGQQVTLRCSPKSGHDTVSWYQQALGQGPQFIFQYYEEEERQRGNFPDRFSGHQFPNYSSELNVNALLLGDSALYLCASRAGTGGYTFGSGTRLTVV.

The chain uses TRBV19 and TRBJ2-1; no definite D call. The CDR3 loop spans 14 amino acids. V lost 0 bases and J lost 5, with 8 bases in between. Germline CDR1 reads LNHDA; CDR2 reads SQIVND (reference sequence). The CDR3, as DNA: TGTGCCAGTAGTATAGAGCACACCGACAATGAGCAGTTCTTC. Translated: CASSIEHTDNEQFF.

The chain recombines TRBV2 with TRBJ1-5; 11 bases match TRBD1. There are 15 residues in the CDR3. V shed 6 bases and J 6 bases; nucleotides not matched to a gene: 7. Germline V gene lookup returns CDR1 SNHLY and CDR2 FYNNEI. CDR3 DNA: TGTGCCAGCAGGAGGGGGACAGGGGGATCTCAGCCCCAGCATTTT. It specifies CASRRGTGGSQPQHF.

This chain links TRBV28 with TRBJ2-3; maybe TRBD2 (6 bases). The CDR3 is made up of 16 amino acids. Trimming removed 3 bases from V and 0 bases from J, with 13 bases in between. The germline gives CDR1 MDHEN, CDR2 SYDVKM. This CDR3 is CASSFLPGVSTDTQYF. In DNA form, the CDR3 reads TGTGCCAGCAGTTTTCTCCCGGGGGTTAGCACAGATACGCAGTATTTT.